This T cell receptor beta chain comes out of a study of T cell changes during pregnancy in multiple sclerosis. Per germline, CDR1 MNHNS and CDR2 SASEGT. Trimming left V 10 bases short and J 1 base short, with 19 bases between. This CDR3 contains 15 residues. Sequenced by immunoSEQ multiplex PCR; TCRdb stores in-frame clones only, minus some. Among about 48,000 clones listed, approximately 92% were seen once. V usage is TRBV6-1 and J usage is TRBJ1-1; D gene uncertain. The TCR was taken from a female donor in good health, enrolled as a control in a pregnancy study. Sequencing was performed on CD4+ T cells from peripheral blood mononuclear cells, taken in the second trimester of pregnancy. CDR3 sequence reads: CATLRTPAGNTEAFF. Here the CDR3 DNA reads TGTGCCACCCTAAGGACCCCCGCGGGGAACACTGAAGCTTTCTTT.